Shown below are 27 T cell receptor beta chains from a single sample sequenced in a study of blood T cell repertoires in COVID-19. Using immunoSEQ multiplex PCR, the repertoire was profiled, and TCRdb retains in-frame clones only, with some absent. The table records some 94,000 clones, roughly 84% of them present only once. Input material: peripheral blood. The source is a man aged 70-80 years with active or convalescent COVID-19.

DNA of the CDR3: TGTGCCAGATCCGGGGTAAACACCGGGGAGCTGTTTTTT. As protein: CARSGVNTGELFF. The chain uses TRBV19 and TRBJ2-2; TRBD2 might be the D (5 bases). The CDR3 spans 13 residues. V shed 9 bases and J shed 2 bases, with 10 bases lying between them. CDR1 is LNHDA, CDR2 SQIVND, per germline (reference sequence).

The V and J genes are TRBV30 and TRBJ1-6; no clear D gene. V lost 3 bases to trimming and J lost 10 bases, with 16 bases between them. There are 14 residues in the CDR3. The germline gives CDR1 GTSNPN, CDR2 SVGIG (reference sequence). Here the CDR3 reads CAWRGFRSLSPLHF. CDR3 in DNA: TGTGCCTGGAGAGGCTTCAGGTCCCTATCACCCCTCCACTTT.

The CDR3 spells CASRVVSGSSNQPQHF. The CDR3 DNA reads as TGTGCCAGCAGGGTTGTTTCCGGGTCTAGCAATCAGCCCCAGCATTTT. The chain couples TRBV28 to TRBJ1-5; D is unclear. Per the germline V gene, CDR1 is MDHEN and CDR2 is SYDVKM. This CDR3 is 16 amino acids long. Trimming shortened V by 6 bases and J by 0 bases, and 15 bases separated the two germline ends.

The chain is built from TRBV7-9 and TRBJ1-4; D might be TRBD1 (5 bases). The germline CDR1 and CDR2 sequences are SEHNR and FQNEAQ (reference sequence). Trimming cost V 5 bases and J 2 bases, with 18 bases left between them. The CDR3 extends over 17 amino acids. The CDR3 here is CASSPSGRVATNEKLFF. Written as DNA, the CDR3 is TGTGCCAGCAGCCCTAGTGGCAGGGTGGCGACTAATGAAAAACTGTTTTTT.

The CDR3 nucleotides read TGCGCCAGCAGTCCGCAGATCCAAGAGACCCAGTACTTC. Residues: CASSPQIQETQYF. The V gene is TRBV5-1, the J gene TRBJ2-5; D unclear. Trimming pared 5 bases from V and 1 base from J, leaving 9 bases between. CDR3 size: 13 residues. Germline CDR1 and CDR2: SGHRS and YFSETQ.

This sequence joins TRBV10-3 and TRBJ2-2; maybe TRBD2 (7 bases). CDR3 length: 16 residues. V dropped 7 bases and J dropped 4 bases, with 19 bases sitting between them. CDR1 and CDR2 (germline): ENHRY, SYGVKD. The CDR3 spells CAINEGGAGGTGELFF. CDR3 DNA: TGTGCCATCAACGAAGGGGGGGCAGGAGGCACCGGGGAGCTGTTTTTT.

J is TRBJ1-1 and V is TRBV28; D gene uncertain. V lost 5 bases to trimming and J lost 1 base, with 20 bases between them. The germline gives CDR1 MDHEN, CDR2 SYDVKM. The CDR3 runs 17 residues. The CDR3 reads CASSPLIGGKGNTEAFF. The DNA for the CDR3 is TGTGCCAGCAGTCCTCTCATCGGAGGGAAGGGGAACACTGAAGCTTTCTTT.

The gene calls are TRBV5-1 and TRBJ2-5; D is perhaps TRBD1 (6 bases). Per germline, CDR1 SGHRS and CDR2 YFSETQ. V lost 1 base, J lost 0 bases, and 10 bases lay in between. The CDR3 runs to 15 residues. In DNA form, the CDR3 reads TGCGCCAGCAGCTTGCAGGGGACGTACCAAGAGACCCAGTACTTC. Amino acid sequence: CASSLQGTYQETQYF.

The chain links TRBV18 to TRBJ1-1, with 9 bases identical to TRBD1. Per germline, CDR1 KGHSH and CDR2 LQKENI. J gave up 8 bases and V 4 bases, and 5 bases lay outside the gene matches. The CDR3 loop spans 13 amino acids. CDR3 sequence: CASSRTGGEEAFF. The CDR3 bases are TGTGCCAGCTCACGTACAGGGGGCGAGGAAGCTTTCTTT.

The V gene is TRBV29-1, the J gene TRBJ2-5; D call uncertain. CDR1 and CDR2 (germline): SQVTM, ANQGSEA. This CDR3 region has 12 residues. Between the trimmed V and J ends, which lost 4 bases and 4 bases, there was a span of 10 bases. The CDR3: CSVASGTETQYF. Written as DNA, the CDR3 is TGCAGCGTTGCGTCGGGTACAGAGACCCAGTACTTC.

This clone has only one observation. CDR3 region: CASSQDSWSGGGTDTQYF. In DNA, the CDR3 is TGCGCCAGCAGCCAAGATTCCTGGAGCGGGGGGGGCACAGATACGCAGTATTTT. This chain links TRBV4-1 with TRBJ2-3, with TRBD2 matching over 10 bases. CDR3 length: 18 residues. Trimming took 0 bases from V and 1 from J; bases not matched to a gene: 7. Germline assignment: CDR1 MGHRA and CDR2 YSYEKL.

This clone was observed once. The rearrangement uses TRBV3-1 (or the pseudogene TRBV3-2) and TRBJ1-2; 7 bases fit TRBD1. CDR3 length equals 13 residues. J lost 8 bases, V lost 0 bases, and 3 bases had no gene match. Germline V gene data show CDR1 as LGHDT and CDR2 as YNNKEL (reference sequence). CDR3 residues: CASSQETGRGYTF. The CDR3, as DNA: TGTGCCAGCAGCCAAGAGACAGGGCGGGGCTACACCTTC.

This chain links TRBV5-6 with TRBJ1-3; unclear D gene. This CDR3 has 15 residues. The V end lost 4 bases, the J end lost 3 bases, and 14 bases lay between the germline ends. The germline gives CDR1 SGHDT, CDR2 YYEEEE. The CDR3 here is CASSPQAGRGNTIYF. CDR3 sequence (DNA): TGTGCCAGCAGCCCCCAGGCTGGGCGTGGAAACACCATATATTTT.

This chain links TRBV6-6 with TRBJ1-4, with a possible D match to TRBD1 (5 bases). The V gene's germline CDR1 is MNHNY and CDR2 SVGAGI (reference sequence). This CDR3 region has 13 residues. V shed 10 bases and J shed 5 bases, with 14 bases lying between them. The CDR3 DNA follows: TGTGCCACTAGGGGCGGGACGAATGAAAAACTGTTTTTT. This encodes CATRGGTNEKLFF.

The V and J genes are TRBV6-5 and TRBJ2-7; 8 bases match TRBD1. J was trimmed by 4 bases and V by 3 bases; bases with no gene match: 2. The CDR3 length is 13 residues. CDR1 and CDR2 (germline): MNHEY, SVGAGI. The CDR3 DNA sequence: TGTGCCAGCAGTTATCGACAGGGGTACGAGCAGTACTTC. Residues: CASSYRQGYEQYF.

This clone was recorded only once. V and J are TRBV10-3 and TRBJ2-5; 12 bases line up with TRBD2. The CDR3 sequence is 16 residues long. Germline values: CDR1 ENHRY, CDR2 SYGVKD. The V segment lost 4 bases and the J segment 2 bases; nucleotides outside the gene matches: 5. CDR3 residues: CAISAAGTSGQETQYF. The DNA for the CDR3 is TGTGCCATCAGTGCTGCCGGGACTAGCGGGCAAGAGACCCAGTACTTC.

The chain carries TRBV7-3 and TRBJ1-3; weak D call: TRBD1 (5 bases). Germline loops: CDR1 SGHTA, CDR2 FQGTGA. The CDR3 extends over 14 amino acids. The ends were cut back, 5 bases at V and 4 bases at J, with 12 bases in the middle. The CDR3 here is CASSTGGSGNTIYF. DNA of the CDR3: TGTGCCAGCAGCACGGGGGGTAGCGGAAACACCATATATTTT.

This sequence joins TRBV28 and TRBJ1-1; no firm D call. The V end was cut by 7 bases, the J end by 4 bases, with 16 bases between. The germline V gene encodes CDR1 MDHEN and CDR2 SYDVKM. The CDR3 spans 14 residues. As DNA, the CDR3 is TGTGCCAGCAAGGCCGGCGGGAGGTCCACTGAAGCTTTCTTT. Amino acids: CASKAGGRSTEAFF.

This clone was recorded once. The chain links TRBV7-6 to TRBJ1-2, with D perhaps matching TRBD1 (5 bases). This CDR3 is built from 16 residues. The germline CDR1 and CDR2 sequences are SGHVS and FNYEAQ. The V gene lost 5 bases and the J gene lost 3 bases, with 19 bases spanning the gap. The CDR3 DNA sequence: TGTGCCAGCAGCCAATACCCAGGGCCCCTGGACTATGGCTACACCTTC. Translated, it gives CASSQYPGPLDYGYTF. Based on the CDR3 plus reference TRBV7-6 and TRBJ1-2, the full variable domain is GAGVSQSPRYKVTKRGQDVALRCDPISGHVSLYWYRQALGQGPEFLTYFNYEAQQDKSGLPNDRFSAERPEGSISTLTIQRTEQRDSAMYRCASSQYPGPLDYGYTFGSGTRLTVV.

Here the CDR3 reads CASSKAVKISAYEQYF. CDR3 coding DNA: TGTGCCAGCAGCAAAGCAGTGAAGATTTCGGCCTACGAGCAGTACTTC. This sequence joins TRBV21-1 and TRBJ2-7; no check of the table's D call, TRBD2, against the DNA was made. TRBV21-1 is flagged as a pseudogene. CDR3 length: 16 amino acids.

The chain employs TRBV25-1 and TRBJ1-2; D is unclear. V was clipped by 7 bases and J by 8 bases, with 14 bases between them. There are 12 residues in the CDR3. The germline gives CDR1 MGHDK, CDR2 SYGVNS. The CDR3 DNA reads as TGTGCCAGCACCTTCGGAGGGATAGGCTACACCTTC. Its translation: CASTFGGIGYTF.

The chain combines TRBV6-1 with TRBJ2-1; 8 bases are shared with TRBD2. The CDR3 is 15 residues long. V lost 2 bases, J lost 7 bases, and 7 bases stayed unmatched. Germline V gives CDR1 MNHNS, CDR2 SASEGT. CDR3 region: CASSEQSGLVNEQFF. The CDR3 DNA follows: TGTGCCAGCAGTGAACAATCGGGACTAGTGAATGAGCAGTTCTTC.

V gene TRBV6-2 or TRBV6-3 combines with J gene TRBJ1-3; maybe TRBD1 (6 bases). V was shortened by 6 bases and J by 1 base, with 10 bases between the two germline ends. This CDR3 is 14 amino acids long. Germline CDR1 reads MNHEY; CDR2 reads SVGEGT. Here the CDR3 reads CASSGTGSGNTIYF. Written as DNA, the CDR3 is TGTGCCAGCAGCGGTACAGGGTCTGGAAACACCATATATTTT.

This clone was observed a handful of times. A junction end diverges from the germline sequence, so it may reflect a read error. V and J are TRBV7-7 and TRBJ2-2; D is unresolved. Looked up from germline, CDR1 is SSHAT and CDR2 is FNYEAQ (reference sequence). The CDR3 extends over 15 amino acids. CDR3 in DNA: TGTGCTAGCAGCTTAGGTCTAGCGAACACCGGGGAGCTGTTTTTT. Encoded protein: CASSLGLANTGELFF.

This chain links TRBV2 with TRBJ2-2, with a possible D match to TRBD2 (5 bases). This CDR3 region has 12 residues. Germline values: CDR1 SNHLY, CDR2 FYNNEI. The V end lost 4 bases, the J end lost 7 bases, and 7 bases lay between the germline ends. The CDR3 DNA is TGTGCCAGCAGTGTGGCGGGCGGGGAGCTGTTTTTT. Translated: CASSVAGGELFF.

This chain joins TRBV6-5 and TRBJ2-7, with 9 bases aligning to TRBD1. The CDR3 runs 15 residues. V gave up 0 bases and J gave up 2 bases; unmatched junction bases: 2. Germline CDR1 MNHEY, CDR2 SVGAGI. CDR3 sequence: CASSYSGQGTYEQYF. In nucleotides, the CDR3 is TGTGCCAGCAGTTACTCTGGACAGGGGACCTACGAGCAGTACTTC.

The chain recombines TRBV3-1 (or the pseudogene TRBV3-2) with TRBJ1-1; D is unresolved. The germline V gene encodes CDR1 LGHDT and CDR2 YNNKEL (reference sequence). The CDR3 runs 15 residues. The ends were cut back, 0 bases at V and 4 bases at J, with 12 bases in the middle. This CDR3 is CASSQEVVGPTEAFF. CDR3 bases: TGTGCCAGCAGCCAAGAGGTCGTGGGCCCCACTGAAGCTTTCTTT.